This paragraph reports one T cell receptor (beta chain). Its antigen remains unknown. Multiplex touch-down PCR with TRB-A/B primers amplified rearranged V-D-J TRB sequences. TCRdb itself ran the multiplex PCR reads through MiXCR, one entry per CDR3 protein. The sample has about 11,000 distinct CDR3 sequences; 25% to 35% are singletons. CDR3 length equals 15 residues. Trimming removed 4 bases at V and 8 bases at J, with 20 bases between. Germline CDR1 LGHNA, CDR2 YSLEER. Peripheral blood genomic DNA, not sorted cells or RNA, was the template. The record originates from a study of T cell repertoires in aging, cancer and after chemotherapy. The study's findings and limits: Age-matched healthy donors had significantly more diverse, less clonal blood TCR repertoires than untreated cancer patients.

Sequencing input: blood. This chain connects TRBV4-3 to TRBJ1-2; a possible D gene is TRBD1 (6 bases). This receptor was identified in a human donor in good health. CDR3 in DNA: TGCGCCAGCAGCCGTCAACCCAGGGCAGGGGAGGGCTACACCTTC. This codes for CASSRQPRAGEGYTF.